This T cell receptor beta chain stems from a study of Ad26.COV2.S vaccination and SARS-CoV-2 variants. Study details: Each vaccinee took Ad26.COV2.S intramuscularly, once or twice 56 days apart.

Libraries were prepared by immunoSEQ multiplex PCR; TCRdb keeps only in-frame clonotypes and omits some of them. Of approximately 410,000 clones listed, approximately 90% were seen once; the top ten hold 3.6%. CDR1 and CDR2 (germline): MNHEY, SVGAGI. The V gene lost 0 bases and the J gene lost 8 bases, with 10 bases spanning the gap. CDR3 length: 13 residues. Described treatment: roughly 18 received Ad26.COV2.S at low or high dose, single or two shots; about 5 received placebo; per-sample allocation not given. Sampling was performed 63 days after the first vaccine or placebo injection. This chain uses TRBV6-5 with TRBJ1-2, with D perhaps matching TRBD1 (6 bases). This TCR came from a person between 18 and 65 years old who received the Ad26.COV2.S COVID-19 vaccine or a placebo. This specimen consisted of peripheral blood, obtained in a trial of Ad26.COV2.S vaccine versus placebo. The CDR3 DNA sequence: TGTGCCAGCAGTTACTCGAGGGGGGGAGGCTACACCTTC. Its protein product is CASSYSRGGGYTF.